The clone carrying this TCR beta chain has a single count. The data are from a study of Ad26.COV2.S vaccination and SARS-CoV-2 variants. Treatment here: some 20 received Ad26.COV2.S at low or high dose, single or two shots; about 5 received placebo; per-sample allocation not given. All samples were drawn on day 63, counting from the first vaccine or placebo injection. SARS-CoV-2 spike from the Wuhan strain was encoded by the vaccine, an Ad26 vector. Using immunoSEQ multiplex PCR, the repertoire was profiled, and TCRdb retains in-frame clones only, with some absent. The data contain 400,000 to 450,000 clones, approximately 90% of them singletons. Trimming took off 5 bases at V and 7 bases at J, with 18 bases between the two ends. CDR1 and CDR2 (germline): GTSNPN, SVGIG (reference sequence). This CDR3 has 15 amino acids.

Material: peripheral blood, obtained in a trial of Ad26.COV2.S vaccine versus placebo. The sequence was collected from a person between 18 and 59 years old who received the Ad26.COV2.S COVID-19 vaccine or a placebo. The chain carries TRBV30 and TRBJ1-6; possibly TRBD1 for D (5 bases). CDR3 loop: CAWVELGTSNSPLHF. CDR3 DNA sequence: TGTGCCTGGGTGGAACTTGGGACGTCGAATTCACCCCTCCACTTT.